A single TCR beta chain is shown here with its context. TCRdb fed the PCR reads into MiXCR, producing one record per CDR3 protein. This sample has about 17,000 distinct CDR3 sequences, with 45% to 50% found just once. The data were taken from a study of tumor-infiltrating lymphocytes in oesophageal squamous cell carcinoma. Germline lookup yields CDR1 SGHTA and CDR2 FQGTGA. CDR3 length: 15 residues. J lost 4 bases, V lost 2 bases, and 3 bases had no gene match. This clonotype originated in a female donor with esophageal squamous cell carcinoma. The rearrangement uses TRBV7-3 and TRBJ2-3; TRBD2 matches 10 bases. The specimen was normal esophageal tissue next to the tumor. The DNA of the CDR3 is TGTGCCAGCAGCTTAGGGCTAGCGGGGGCAGATACGCAGTATTTT. It encodes CASSLGLAGADTQYF.